These T cell receptor beta chains were read from a single sample in a study of regulatory T cells in long-lasting Graves disease. One entry per CDR3 protein, called by TCRdb with MiXCR from the multiplex PCR reads. The data contain more than 400,000 distinct CDR3 sequences, 15% to 20% of them singletons. This sample also belongs to another study, concerning T cells in Graves' hyperthyroidism and ophthalmopathy.

The sequenced sample was peripheral blood mononuclear cells (PBMCs), obtained at new diagnosis, from a patient treated with antithyroid drugs. These receptors all come from a man in his forties or fifties with Graves disease. CDR3s include the opening cysteine and the closing phenylalanine or tryptophan. Each record gives: J gene, clone size, D gene, V gene, CDR3 DNA, CDR3 protein. A D gene is named only where the DNA matches it firmly. The listing skips clone size in some rows; elsewhere it reads once, few, many or a size class.

TRBJ1-4	many	.	TRBV30	TGTGCCTGGAGCAGAGGACGATCGGGGAATGAAAAACTGTTTTTT	CAWSRGRSGNEKLFF
TRBJ2-7	many	TRBD2	TRBV28	TGTGCCAGCAGTGAGGGTAGCGGGACCCCCTACGAGCAGTACTTC	CASSEGSGTPYEQYF
TRBJ1-5	.	.	TRBV3-1	TGTGCCAGCAGCCAAGGGACAGACCGGGAACAGCCCCAGCATTTT	CASSQGTDREQPQHF
TRBJ2-1	.	TRBD2	TRBV6-1	TGTGCCAGCAGTGAGGTCCCGGGACTAGCGGGAGTGGTCAATGAGCAGTTCTTC	CASSEVPGLAGVVNEQFF
TRBJ2-2	few	.	TRBV24-1	TGTGCCACCAGTGATTTTCAGGAGAACACCGGGGAGCTGTTTTTT	CATSDFQENTGELFF
TRBJ2-2	many	.	TRBV30	TGTGCCTCGAATATGGGGCCCGGGGAGCTGTTTTTT	CASNMGPGELFF
TRBJ1-2	many	.	TRBV11-2	TGTGCCAGCAGCTTATCCCAGGTAGTCTATGGCTACACCTTC	CASSLSQVVYGYTF
TRBJ1-2	few	.	TRBV10-3	TGTGCCATCAGTGAGGACAGCCCTCTCTATGGCTACACCTTC	CAISEDSPLYGYTF
TRBJ1-5	.	.	TRBV10-3	TGTGCCATCAGTGATCTTGGGGGGGGCAATCAGCCCCAGCATTTT	CAISDLGGGNQPQHF
TRBJ2-7	many	TRBD2	TRBV6-1	TGTGCCAGCAGTATAGCGGGAGGTCGATTCGAGCAGTACTTC	CASSIAGGRFEQYF
TRBJ2-7	.	TRBD2	TRBV5-1	TGCGCCAGCAGCAGTGGACTAGCCCCCTACGAGCAGTACTTC	CASSSGLAPYEQYF
TRBJ2-5	many	.	TRBV28	TGTGCCAGCAGGTGGACAGGAGGGAAGGAGACCCAGTACTTC	CASRWTGGKETQYF
TRBJ2-7	many	.	TRBV20-1	TGCAGTGCTCAAATTAGGTTTCAGGGCCACTCCTACGAGCAGTACTTC	CSAQIRFQGHSYEQYF
TRBJ2-3	.	TRBD2	TRBV20-1	TGCAGTGCTACGCTGCGAGCGGGAGGTGGGGATACGCAGTATTTT	CSATLRAGGGDTQYF
TRBJ2-7	.	.	TRBV6-4	TGTGCCAGCAGTGACTCGAGTGCGGGCTCGGTCTACGAGCAGTACTTC	CASSDSSAGSVYEQYF
TRBJ2-7	many	TRBD1	TRBV19	TGTGCCAGTAGTCCAACCCCTTCCGGGACAGGGACTTACGAGCAGTACTTC	CASSPTPSGTGTYEQYF
TRBJ2-1	.	.	TRBV19	TGTGCCAGTAGCCCGGGTCGGCAGACCTACAATGAGCAGTTCTTC	CASSPGRQTYNEQFF
TRBJ1-1	many	.	TRBV30	TGTGCCTGGGAAACGAACGGGAACACTGAAGCTTTCTTT	CAWETNGNTEAFF
TRBJ2-5	many	.	TRBV29-1	TGCAGCGTTGACGGGCCTGGGGAAGAGACCCAGTACTTC	CSVDGPGEETQYF
TRBJ2-5	.	.	TRBV12-5	TGTGCTAGTGGTTTGGGACACGGGCCAGAGACCCAGTACTTC	CASGLGHGPETQYF
TRBJ2-1	few	.	TRBV12-3/TRBV12-4	TGTGCCAGCAGTTTACTCGGGAGTACCAATGAGCAGTTCTTC	CASSLLGSTNEQFF
TRBJ1-1	.	.	TRBV10-2	TGCGCCAGCACGTCGTCAGGGAAGACTGAAGCTTTCTTT	CASTSSGKTEAFF
TRBJ2-5	many	TRBD2	TRBV24-1	TGTGCCACCAGTGATACCGGGACTAGCGGGAGAAAGACCCAGTACTTC	CATSDTGTSGRKTQYF
TRBJ2-3	many	.	TRBV28	TGTGCCAGCAGTTTCGGGGACGCTAGAGCAGATACGCAGTATTTT	CASSFGDARADTQYF
TRBJ2-7	many	TRBD2	TRBV27	TGTGCCAGCAGATCCCACAGGACTAGGGGATTTTGGGAGCAGTACTTC	CASRSHRTRGFWEQYF
TRBJ2-4	many	.	TRBV11-2	TGTGCCAGCAGCTTACCCATGACGGGTCGAGCCAAAAACATTCAGTACTTC	CASSLPMTGRAKNIQYF
TRBJ2-5	few	TRBD1	TRBV12-3/TRBV12-4	TGTGCCACAAAATCTGGACAGGGGGTTACGGAGACCCAGTACTTC	CATKSGQGVTETQYF
TRBJ2-7	few	TRBD1	TRBV29-1	TGCAGCGTTGGGGACAGGCGCTACGAGCAGTACTTC	CSVGDRRYEQYF
TRBJ2-1	many	TRBD2	TRBV7-7	TGTGCTAGCAGCTTAGGGTCCAGCGGGACTGAGCAGTTCTTC	CASSLGSSGTEQFF